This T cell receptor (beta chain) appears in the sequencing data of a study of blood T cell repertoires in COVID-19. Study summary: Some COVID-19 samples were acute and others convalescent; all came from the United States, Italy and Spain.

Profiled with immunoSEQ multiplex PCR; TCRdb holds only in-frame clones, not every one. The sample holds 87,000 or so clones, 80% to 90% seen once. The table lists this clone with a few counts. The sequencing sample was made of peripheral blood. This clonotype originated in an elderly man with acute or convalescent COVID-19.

The CDR3 DNA is TGTGCCAGCAGCAAGGAGGGGGCGGACCAGCCCCAGCATTTT. The encoded protein is CASSKEGADQPQHF. The chain uses TRBV7-9 and TRBJ1-5, with 7 positions matching TRBD1. Trimming took 5 bases from V and 7 from J; bases not matched to a gene: 8. The CDR3 runs 14 residues. Germline V lookup: CDR1 SEHNR, CDR2 FQNEAQ (reference sequence).